This T cell receptor beta chain was captured by sequencing in a study of Graves' ophthalmopathy and Graves' hyperthyroidism (dated by TCRdb to about 2018). For context, the study as a whole: Peripheral blood was collected at initial diagnosis, before any treatment. The study used signatures of the TCR beta repertoire to tell Graves' ophthalmopathy apart from Graves' hyperthyroidism and to predict which patients would progress to ophthalmopathy. In total, some 140 blood samples were TCR-sequenced: 40 to 45 ophthalmopathy, approximately 80 hyperthyroidism and 17 hyperthyroidism-to-ophthalmopathy patients. To explore V-J signatures that distinguish ophthalmopathy from hyperthyroidism, a discovery set of around 100 patients was enrolled, made up of around 44 with ophthalmopathy and under 65 with stable hyperthyroidism. An independent validation cohort was composed of approximately 19 hyperthyroidism patients and some 16 patients who later progressed from hyperthyroidism to ophthalmopathy. T-cell repertoires of thyroid tissue and blood were compared in over five hyperthyroidism patients. Once sampling was done, hyperthyroidism patients were given methimazole at a starting dose of 30 mg daily, while ophthalmopathy patients were given high-dose intravenous methylprednisolone. The approximately 98 discovery patients were randomly divided into training and test sets at a 7:3 ratio.

For repertoire sequencing, the TCR beta CDR3 regions were amplified from RNA transcripts. A first-round RT-PCR used HTBI primers with the Qiagen OneStep RT-PCR kit, followed by a second-round multiplex PCR, size selection and purification. Libraries were sequenced on an Illumina HiSeq2000 using paired-end 100 bp reads. The original pipeline was this. SOAPnuke was used to process the reads, throwing out any read that had adapters, had uncalled bases, had a mean Phred below 15, or lacked an exact constant-primer or identifier match. COPE v1.2.5 was used to merge the high-quality paired reads. Each unique nucleotide sequence was treated as a clonotype, and MiTCR v1.1 was used to align the clonotypes to the IMGT TRB V, D and J references. The analysis was limited to V-J combinations with a frequency above 0.0001, which together covered approximately 99% of repertoires. For each V-J combination, a TCR clonal expansion and chaos score was defined as the ratio of F50 clonal expansion to chaos observed in the TCRdist matrix. Welch's t-statistics and random forest were used to narrow the features down to 13 V-J combinations, which were then fed into a naive Bayes classifier. Thyroid-blood repertoire similarity was quantified with the Morisita-Horn index. TCRdb passed the public sequencing reads through fastp at Q25 and MiXCR, retaining productive beta sequences. A single entry per CDR3 protein holds the most common genes and DNA from its merged rows. In this record, the V and J calls reflect TCRdb's handling and not the investigators' own analysis. This sample lists a few hundred thousand distinct CDR3 sequences; about 17% were detected once. The top ten clones comprise 1.6% of the sample.

This clonotype has a count of ten or more. The clone's antigen remains unknown. No base-level quality is on record; no much larger clone is a single base apart. The full study reports these points: Ophthalmopathy was separated from stable hyperthyroidism by the 13-signature model with more than 85% sensitivity and roughly 83% specificity in cross-validation and with 80%/75% in the test set. Most expanded thyroid clonotypes with a frequency above 0.001 also appeared in blood, which suggests that blood repertoires may reflect the immune response in the thyroid. No statistical method was used to predetermine the sample size, and group allocation was not hidden from the investigators. In validation, the model predicted ophthalmopathy progression with about 70% sensitivity and approximately 75% specificity; some 13 predicted patients were CT-confirmed with GO in a median of 6.5 months.

Reading from cysteine to phenylalanine, the CDR3 counts 16 amino acids. Only the CDR3 DNA stays, 48 bases, in frame from base 1. The germline V gene supplies CDR1 SGDLS and CDR2 YYNGEE. V is clipped by 1 base and J by 0 bases, and the sequence between their germline boundaries is 8 bases long. The ophthalmopathy patients had moderately to severely active disease, with a Clinical Activity Score of 3 or higher, a NOSPECS grade of 4 or higher, and a disease duration of less than 3 months. Patients were excluded if they had other autoimmune diseases, uncontrolled infections, pregnancy or lactation. Diagnosis relied on clinical symptoms, serum thyroxine, TRAb, thyroid ultrasound and orbital computed tomography. Using Ficoll-Paque density gradient centrifugation, PBMCs were isolated from 9 to 10 ml of fresh peripheral blood. Total RNA was extracted with Trizol reagent and quality-checked on an Agilent 2100 Bioanalyzer.

This sequence originates from a woman under 30 with Graves' ophthalmopathy. Donor details come from another sample of the same person, matched by shared clones. The sequenced sample consisted of peripheral blood. The rearranged segments are TRBV9 and TRBJ2-6; a tentative D call is TRBD1 (6 bases match). The CDR3 sequence is CASSVNRDSGANVLTF. The sequenced DNA: TGTGCCAGCAGCGTAAACAGGGACTCTGGGGCCAACGTCCTGACTTTC.